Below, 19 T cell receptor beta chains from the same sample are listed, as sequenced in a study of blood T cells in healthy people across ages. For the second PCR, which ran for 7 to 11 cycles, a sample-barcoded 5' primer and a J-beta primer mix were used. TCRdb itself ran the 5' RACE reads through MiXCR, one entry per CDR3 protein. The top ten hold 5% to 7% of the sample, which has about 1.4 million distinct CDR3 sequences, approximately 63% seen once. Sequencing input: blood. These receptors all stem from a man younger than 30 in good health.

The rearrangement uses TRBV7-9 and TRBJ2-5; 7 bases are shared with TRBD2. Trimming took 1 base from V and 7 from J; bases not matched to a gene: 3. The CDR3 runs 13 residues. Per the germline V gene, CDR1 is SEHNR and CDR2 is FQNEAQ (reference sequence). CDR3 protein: CASSLGEGTTQYF. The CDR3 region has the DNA TGTGCCAGCAGCTTAGGGGAGGGGACGACCCAGTACTTC. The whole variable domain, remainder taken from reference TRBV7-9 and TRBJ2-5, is DTGVSQNPRHKITKRGQNVTFRCDPISEHNRLYWYRQTLGQGPEFLTYFQNEAQLEKSRLLSDRFSAERPKGSFSTLEIQRTEQGDSAMYLCASSLGEGTTQYFGPGTRLLVL.

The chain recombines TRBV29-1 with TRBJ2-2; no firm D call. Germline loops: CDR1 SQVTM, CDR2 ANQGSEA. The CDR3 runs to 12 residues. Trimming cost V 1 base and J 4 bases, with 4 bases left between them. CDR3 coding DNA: TGCAGCGTTGAAGGGAGCACCGGGGAGCTGTTTTTT. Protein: CSVEGSTGELFF.

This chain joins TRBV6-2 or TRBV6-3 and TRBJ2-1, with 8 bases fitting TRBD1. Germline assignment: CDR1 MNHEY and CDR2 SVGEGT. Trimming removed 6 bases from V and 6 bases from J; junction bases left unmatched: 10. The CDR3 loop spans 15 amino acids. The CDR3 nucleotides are TGTGCCAGCAGACGGGGACAGGAAGGTGGCAATGAGCAGTTCTTC. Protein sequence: CASRRGQEGGNEQFF.

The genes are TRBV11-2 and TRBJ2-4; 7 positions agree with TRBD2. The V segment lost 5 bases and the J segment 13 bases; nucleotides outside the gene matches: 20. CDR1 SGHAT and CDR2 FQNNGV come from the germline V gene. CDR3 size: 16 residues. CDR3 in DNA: TGTGCCAGCAGCCCCCCGTCTGGCGGGAGTGGGGTCTTGCAGTACTTC. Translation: CASSPPSGGSGVLQYF.

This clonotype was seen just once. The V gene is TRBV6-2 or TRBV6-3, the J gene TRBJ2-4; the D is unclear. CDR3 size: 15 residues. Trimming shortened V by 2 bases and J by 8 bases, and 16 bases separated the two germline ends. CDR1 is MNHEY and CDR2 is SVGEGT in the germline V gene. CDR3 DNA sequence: TGTGCCAGCAGTTACCTGGGAAGCCAGACGGACATTCAGTACTTC. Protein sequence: CASSYLGSQTDIQYF.

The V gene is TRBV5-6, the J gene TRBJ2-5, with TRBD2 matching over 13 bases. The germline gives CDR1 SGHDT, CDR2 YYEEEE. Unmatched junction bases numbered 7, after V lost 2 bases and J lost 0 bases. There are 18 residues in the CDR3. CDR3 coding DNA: TGTGCCAGCAGCTTCCGTAATGGACTAGCGGGGGACCAAGAGACCCAGTACTTC. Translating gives CASSFRNGLAGDQETQYF.

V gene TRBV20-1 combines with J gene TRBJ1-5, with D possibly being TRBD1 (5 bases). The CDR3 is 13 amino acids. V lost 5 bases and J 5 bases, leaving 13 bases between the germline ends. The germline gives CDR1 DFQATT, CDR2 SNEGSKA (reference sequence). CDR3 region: CSAGGKGHQPQHF. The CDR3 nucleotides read TGCAGTGCTGGGGGAAAAGGGCATCAGCCCCAGCATTTT.

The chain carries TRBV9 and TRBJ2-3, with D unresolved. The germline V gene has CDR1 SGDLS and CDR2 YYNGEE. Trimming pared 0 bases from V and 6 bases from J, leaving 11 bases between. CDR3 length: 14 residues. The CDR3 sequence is CASSVGIAGDTQYF. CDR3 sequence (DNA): TGTGCCAGCAGCGTAGGGATAGCAGGTGATACGCAGTATTTT. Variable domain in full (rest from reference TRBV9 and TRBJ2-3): DSGVTQTPKHLITATGQRVTLRCSPRSGDLSVYWYQQSLDQGLQFLIQYYNGEERAKGNILERFSAQQFPDLHSELNLSSLELGDSALYFCASSVGIAGDTQYFGPGTRLTVL.

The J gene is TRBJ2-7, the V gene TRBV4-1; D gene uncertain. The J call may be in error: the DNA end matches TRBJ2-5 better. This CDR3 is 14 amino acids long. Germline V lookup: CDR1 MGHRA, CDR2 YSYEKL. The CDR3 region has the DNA TGCGCCAGCAGCCAAGACTATTTGGCGGAGACCCAGTACTTC. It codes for CASSQDYLAETQYF.

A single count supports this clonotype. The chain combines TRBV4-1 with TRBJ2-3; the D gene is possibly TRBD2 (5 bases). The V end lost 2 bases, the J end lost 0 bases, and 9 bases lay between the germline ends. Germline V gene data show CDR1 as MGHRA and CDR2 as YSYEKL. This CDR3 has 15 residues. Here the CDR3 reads CASSQLEESTDTQYF. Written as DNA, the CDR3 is TGCGCCAGCAGCCAACTGGAGGAGAGCACAGATACGCAGTATTTT.

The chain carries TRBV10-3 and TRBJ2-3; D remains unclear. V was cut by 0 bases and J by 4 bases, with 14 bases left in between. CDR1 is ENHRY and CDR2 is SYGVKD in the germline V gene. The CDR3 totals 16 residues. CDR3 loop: CAISESFGQLADTQYF. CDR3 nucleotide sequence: TGTGCCATCAGTGAGTCGTTCGGGCAGCTGGCAGATACGCAGTATTTT.

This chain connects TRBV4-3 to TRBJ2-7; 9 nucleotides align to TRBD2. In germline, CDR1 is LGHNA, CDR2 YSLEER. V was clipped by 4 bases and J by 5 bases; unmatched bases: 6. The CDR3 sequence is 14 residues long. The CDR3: CASSPSGGRHEQYF. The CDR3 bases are TGCGCCAGCAGCCCAAGCGGGGGGCGCCACGAGCAGTACTTC.

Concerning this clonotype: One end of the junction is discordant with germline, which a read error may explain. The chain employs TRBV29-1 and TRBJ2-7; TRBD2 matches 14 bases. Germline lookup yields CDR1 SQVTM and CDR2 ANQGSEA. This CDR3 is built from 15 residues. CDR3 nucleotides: TGCAGCGCTGAAGGACTAGCGGGAGGCCTCTACGAGCAGTACTTC. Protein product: CSAEGLAGGLYEQYF.

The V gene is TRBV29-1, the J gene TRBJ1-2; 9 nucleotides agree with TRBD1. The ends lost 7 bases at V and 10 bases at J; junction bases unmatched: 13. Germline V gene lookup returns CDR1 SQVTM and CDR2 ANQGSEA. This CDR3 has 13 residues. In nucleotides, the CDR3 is TGCAGCGCAACCGGGACAGGGACCCGCCACTACACCTTC. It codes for CSATGTGTRHYTF.

The CDR3 DNA reads TGCGCCAGCCAGGGGGTCTCCTACGAGCAGTACTTC. Its translation: CASQGVSYEQYF. The chain employs TRBV5-1 and TRBJ2-7; 7 nucleotides line up with TRBD1. The J segment lost 0 bases and the V segment lost 7 bases, leaving 1 base of the junction unmatched. The CDR3 covers 12 residues. CDR1 SGHRS and CDR2 YFSETQ come from the germline V gene.

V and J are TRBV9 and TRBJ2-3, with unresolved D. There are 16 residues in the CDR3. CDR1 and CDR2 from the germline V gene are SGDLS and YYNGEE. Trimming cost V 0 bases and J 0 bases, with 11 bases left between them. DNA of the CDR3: TGTGCCAGCAGCGTAGAGGAGACAACTAGCACAGATACGCAGTATTTT. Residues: CASSVEETTSTDTQYF.

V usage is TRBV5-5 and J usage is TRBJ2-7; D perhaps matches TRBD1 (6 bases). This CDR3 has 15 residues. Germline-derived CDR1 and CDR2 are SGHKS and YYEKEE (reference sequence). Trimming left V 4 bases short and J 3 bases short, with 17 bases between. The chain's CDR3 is CASSRRETGFYEQYF. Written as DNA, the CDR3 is TGTGCCAGCAGCAGGCGAGAGACAGGCTTCTACGAGCAGTACTTC. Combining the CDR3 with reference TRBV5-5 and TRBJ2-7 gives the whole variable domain DAGVTQSPTHLIKTRGQQVTLRCSPISGHKSVSWYQQVLGQGPQFIFQYYEKEERGRGNFPDRFSARQFPNYSSELNVNALLLGDSALYLCASSRRETGFYEQYFGPGTRLTVT.

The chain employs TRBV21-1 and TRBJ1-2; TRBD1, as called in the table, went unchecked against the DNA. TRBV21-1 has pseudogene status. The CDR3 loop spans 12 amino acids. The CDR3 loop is CASPGTVYGYTF. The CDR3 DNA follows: TGTGCCAGCCCGGGGACAGTTTATGGCTACACCTTC.

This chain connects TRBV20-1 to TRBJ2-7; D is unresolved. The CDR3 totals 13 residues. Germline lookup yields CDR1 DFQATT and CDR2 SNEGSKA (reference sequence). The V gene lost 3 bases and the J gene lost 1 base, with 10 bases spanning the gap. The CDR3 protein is CSARYQLSYEQYF. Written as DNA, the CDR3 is TGCAGTGCTAGGTACCAGTTATCCTACGAGCAGTACTTC.